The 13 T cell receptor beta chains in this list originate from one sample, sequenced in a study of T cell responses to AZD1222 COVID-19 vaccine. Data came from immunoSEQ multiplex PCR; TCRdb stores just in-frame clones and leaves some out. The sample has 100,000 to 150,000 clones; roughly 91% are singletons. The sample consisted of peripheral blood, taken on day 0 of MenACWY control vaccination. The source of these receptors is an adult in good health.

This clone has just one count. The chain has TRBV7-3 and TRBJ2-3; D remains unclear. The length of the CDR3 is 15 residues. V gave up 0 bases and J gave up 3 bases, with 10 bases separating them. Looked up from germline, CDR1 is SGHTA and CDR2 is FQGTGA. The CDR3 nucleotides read TGTGCCAGCAGCTTAACGACGCTATTGACAGATACGCAGTATTTT. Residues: CASSLTTLLTDTQYF.

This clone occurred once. CDR3 sequence: CASSFRGNEQYF. The CDR3 DNA follows: TGTGCCAGCAGTTTTCGGGGGAACGAGCAGTACTTC. This chain links TRBV12-3 or TRBV12-4 with TRBJ2-7, with D maybe TRBD2 (6 bases). The ends were cut back, 3 bases at V and 5 bases at J, with 8 bases in the middle. There are 12 residues in the CDR3.

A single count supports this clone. CDR3 protein: CASSQVVQENYGYTF. The CDR3 DNA is TGTGCCAGCAGCCAAGTGGTACAGGAAAACTATGGCTACACCTTC. This chain links TRBV4-2 with TRBJ1-2; the D gene is possibly TRBD1 (5 bases). The CDR3 consists of 15 residues. The ends were cut back, 1 base at V and 2 bases at J, with 11 bases in the middle. The germline V gene has CDR1 LGHNA and CDR2 YNFKEQ.

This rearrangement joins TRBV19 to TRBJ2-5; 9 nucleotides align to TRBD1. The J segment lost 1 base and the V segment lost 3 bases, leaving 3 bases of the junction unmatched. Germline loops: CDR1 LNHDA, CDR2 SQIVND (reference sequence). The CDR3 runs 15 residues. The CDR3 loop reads CASSIMDRGQETQYF. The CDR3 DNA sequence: TGTGCCAGTAGTATTATGGACAGGGGCCAAGAGACCCAGTACTTC.

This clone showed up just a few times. DNA for the CDR3: TGCGCCAGTGGATCGGGACAGGGGCACTCCTACGAGCAGTACTTC. This encodes CASGSGQGHSYEQYF. The J gene is TRBJ2-7, the V gene TRBV10-1; 10 bases map to TRBD1. Germline V CDR1 and CDR2: WNHNN, SYGVQD (reference sequence). With V trimmed by 9 bases and J by 0 bases, 8 bases remained unmatched. This CDR3 has 15 amino acids.

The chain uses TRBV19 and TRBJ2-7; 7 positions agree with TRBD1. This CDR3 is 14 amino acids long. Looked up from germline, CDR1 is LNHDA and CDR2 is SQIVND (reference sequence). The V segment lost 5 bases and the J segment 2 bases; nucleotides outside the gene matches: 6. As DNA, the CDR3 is TGTGCCAGTAGTCGCACAGGGGTCACCTACGAGCAGTACTTC. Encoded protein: CASSRTGVTYEQYF.

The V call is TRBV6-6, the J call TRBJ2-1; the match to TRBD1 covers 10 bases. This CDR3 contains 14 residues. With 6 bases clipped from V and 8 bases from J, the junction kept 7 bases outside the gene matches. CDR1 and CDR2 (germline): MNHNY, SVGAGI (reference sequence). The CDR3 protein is CASSRDRGFDEQFF. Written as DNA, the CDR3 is TGTGCCAGCAGCCGGGACAGGGGCTTCGATGAGCAGTTCTTC.

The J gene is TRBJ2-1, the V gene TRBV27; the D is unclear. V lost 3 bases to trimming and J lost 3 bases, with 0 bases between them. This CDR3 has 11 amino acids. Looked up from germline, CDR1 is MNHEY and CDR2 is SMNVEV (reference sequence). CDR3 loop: CASSFYNEQFF. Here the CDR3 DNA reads TGTGCCAGCAGTTTCTACAATGAGCAGTTCTTC.

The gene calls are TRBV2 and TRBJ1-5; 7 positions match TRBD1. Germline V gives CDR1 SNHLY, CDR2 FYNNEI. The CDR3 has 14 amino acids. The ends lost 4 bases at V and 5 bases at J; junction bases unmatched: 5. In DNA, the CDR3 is TGTGCCAGCAGTGTTATAGGGGGCGATCAGCCCCAGCATTTT. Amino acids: CASSVIGGDQPQHF.

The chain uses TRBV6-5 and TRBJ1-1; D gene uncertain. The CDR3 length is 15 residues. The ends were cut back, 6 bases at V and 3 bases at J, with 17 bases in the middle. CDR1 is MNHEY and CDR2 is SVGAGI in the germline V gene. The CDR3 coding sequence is TGTGCCAGCAGGCCGCAAACGAACAGTTACACTGAAGCTTTCTTT. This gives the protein CASRPQTNSYTEAFF.

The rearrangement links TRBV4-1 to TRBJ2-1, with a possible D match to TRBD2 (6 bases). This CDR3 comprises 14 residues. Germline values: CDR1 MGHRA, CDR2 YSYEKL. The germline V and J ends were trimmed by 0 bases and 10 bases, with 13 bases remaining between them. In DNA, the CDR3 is TGCGCCAGCAGCCAAGATCGATTGGGGGGAGAGCAGTTCTTC. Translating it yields CASSQDRLGGEQFF.

The CDR3 DNA follows: TGTGCCAGCAGCTTCGACGACTATGGCTACACCTTC. It specifies CASSFDDYGYTF. The chain combines TRBV7-9 with TRBJ1-2; D gene unclear. Germline CDR1 SEHNR, CDR2 FQNEAQ (reference sequence). With 3 bases removed from V and 3 bases from J, the gap between germline ends came to 5 bases. The CDR3 spans 12 residues.

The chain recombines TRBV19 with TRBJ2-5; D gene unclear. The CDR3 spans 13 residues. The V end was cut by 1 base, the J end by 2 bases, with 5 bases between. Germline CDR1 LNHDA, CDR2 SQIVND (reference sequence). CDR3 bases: TGTGCCAGTAGTATAGGCCCTCAAGAGACCCAGTACTTC. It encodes CASSIGPQETQYF.